Each of the 30 T cell receptor beta chains below was sequenced from the same sample in a study of blood T cell repertoires in COVID-19. Profiled with immunoSEQ multiplex PCR; TCRdb holds only in-frame clones, not every one. The data contain about 430,000 clones, around 89% of them singletons. Sequencing used PBMCs or T cells enriched from blood (not recorded which). The receptors were gathered from a woman in her twenties or thirties with acute COVID-19.

V gene TRBV27 combines with J gene TRBJ2-2, with D possibly TRBD2 on 6 matching bases. The CDR3 has 21 amino acids. Trimming pared 2 bases from V and 0 bases from J, leaving 25 bases between. The germline V gene has CDR1 MNHEY and CDR2 SMNVEV (reference sequence). For the CDR3, the DNA is TGTGCCAGCAGTTTAGGGTTCTCGGGACTCATTACACCATCGAACACCGGGGAGCTGTTTTTT. It is translated as CASSLGFSGLITPSNTGELFF.

The rearrangement joins TRBV7-8 to TRBJ2-1; weak D call: TRBD1 (5 bases). Trimming removed 1 base at V and 2 bases at J, with 9 bases between. The CDR3 has 15 amino acids. The germline CDR1 and CDR2 sequences are SGHVS and FQNEAQ. CDR3 residues: CASSLDQGPYNEQFF. For the CDR3, the DNA is TGTGCCAGCAGCTTAGACCAGGGCCCCTACAATGAGCAGTTCTTC.

This clone was counted only a few times. The chain carries TRBV9 and TRBJ1-1; 8 bases line up with TRBD1. From germline, CDR1 is SGDLS and CDR2 YYNGEE. The CDR3 loop spans 13 amino acids. After removal of 3 bases from V and 6 bases from J, the junction contained 4 bases not matched to a gene. This CDR3 is CASSAQQGAEAFF. CDR3 sequence (DNA): TGTGCCAGCAGCGCCCAACAGGGGGCTGAAGCTTTCTTT.

The chain combines TRBV5-4 with TRBJ1-2, with TRBD1 matching 10 bases. Germline values: CDR1 SGHNT, CDR2 YYREEE (reference sequence). J was trimmed by 4 bases and V by 6 bases; bases with no gene match: 9. There are 15 residues in the CDR3. The CDR3 loop reads CASTPGQGWSYGYTF. The CDR3 bases are TGTGCCAGCACCCCGGGACAGGGGTGGTCCTATGGCTACACCTTC.

The chain uses TRBV6-5 and TRBJ1-3; D remains ambiguous. The germline V gene has CDR1 MNHEY and CDR2 SVGAGI. V was cut by 0 bases and J by 0 bases, with 6 bases left in between. The CDR3 is 15 residues long. In DNA, the CDR3 is TGTGCCAGCAGTTACTCGGCTCGCTCTGGAAACACCATATATTTT. It specifies CASSYSARSGNTIYF.

This sequence joins TRBV19 and TRBJ2-3; 16 bases fit TRBD2. Germline lookup yields CDR1 LNHDA and CDR2 SQIVND (reference sequence). J lost 1 base, V lost 5 bases, and 3 bases had no gene match. This CDR3 contains 17 residues. This CDR3 is CASSPGTSGGGTDTQYF. As DNA, the CDR3 is TGTGCCAGTAGTCCCGGGACTAGCGGGGGGGGCACAGATACGCAGTATTTT.

The V call is TRBV29-1, the J call TRBJ2-7; D might be TRBD1 (6 bases). The CDR3 loop spans 12 amino acids. The V gene's germline CDR1 is SQVTM and CDR2 ANQGSEA. Trimming removed 5 bases at V and 3 bases at J, with 11 bases between. The CDR3 is CSVFGTFYEQYF. The CDR3, as DNA: TGCAGCGTTTTTGGGACATTCTACGAGCAGTACTTC.

The CDR3 DNA reads as TGCGCCAGCAGCTTAGTTGGACTAGCGGGTTCTAATGAGCAGTTCTTC. This translates into CASSLVGLAGSNEQFF. The rearrangement joins TRBV5-1 to TRBJ2-1; 11 positions agree with TRBD2. Germline assignment: CDR1 SGHRS and CDR2 YFSETQ. With 2 bases clipped from V and 7 bases from J, the junction kept 8 bases outside the gene matches. This CDR3 is built from 16 residues.

V gene TRBV7-9 combines with J gene TRBJ1-2, with D unclear. Germline V gene sequence: CDR1 SEHNR, CDR2 FQNEAQ (reference sequence). V was clipped by 5 bases and J by 3 bases, with 13 bases between them. The CDR3 has 14 amino acids. CDR3 in amino acids: CASSPSGRDYGYTF. The CDR3 DNA is TGTGCCAGCAGCCCCTCCGGGAGGGACTATGGCTACACCTTC.

The J gene is TRBJ1-1, the V gene TRBV5-1, with D unresolved. V was pared by 0 bases and J by 1 base, with 7 bases between. Germline V lookup: CDR1 SGHRS, CDR2 YFSETQ. The CDR3 extends over 14 amino acids. CDR3 sequence reads: CASSLVQANTEAFF. CDR3 in DNA: TGCGCCAGCAGCTTGGTTCAGGCGAACACTGAAGCTTTCTTT.

The chain is built from TRBV18 and TRBJ2-2; D gene ambiguous. The germline V and J ends were trimmed by 0 bases and 7 bases, with 12 bases remaining between them. The CDR3 has 15 residues. Per germline, CDR1 KGHSH and CDR2 LQKENI. This CDR3 is CASSPPRLRNGELFF. The CDR3 DNA follows: TGTGCCAGCTCACCACCCCGTTTGAGAAACGGGGAGCTGTTTTTT.

This clone occurred once. The chain is built from TRBV5-1 and TRBJ1-5, with 7 nucleotides matching TRBD1. The CDR3 contains 17 residues. Trimming at V came to 2 bases and at J to 6 bases, leaving 14 bases not matched to a gene. Germline-derived CDR1 and CDR2 are SGHRS and YFSETQ. CDR3 amino acids: CASSLDLTRGLSQPQHF. CDR3 in DNA: TGCGCCAGCAGCTTAGATTTAACAAGGGGGCTAAGTCAGCCCCAGCATTTT.

V and J are TRBV19 and TRBJ1-1; 9 bases map to TRBD1. The CDR3 length is 17 residues. From germline, CDR1 is LNHDA and CDR2 SQIVND (reference sequence). V dropped 1 base and J dropped 4; count of bases not matched to a gene: 10. Written as DNA, the CDR3 is TGTGCCAGTAGTATAGTATCTGGGACAGGGAAGATCACTGAAGCTTTCTTT. Translated: CASSIVSGTGKITEAFF.

The V gene is TRBV24-1, the J gene TRBJ2-3, with TRBD2 matching over 8 bases. The germline V gene encodes CDR1 KGHDR and CDR2 SFDVKD. With 5 bases clipped from V and 1 base from J, the junction kept 7 bases outside the gene matches. This CDR3 has 16 amino acids. CDR3 residues: CATSVGSGGGTDTQYF. Here the CDR3 DNA reads TGTGCCACCAGTGTCGGAAGCGGGGGAGGCACAGATACGCAGTATTTT.

CDR3 sequence reads: CASRQTTDTQYF. For the CDR3, the DNA is TGTGCCAGCAGACAGACCACAGATACGCAGTATTTT. The chain couples TRBV2 to TRBJ2-3; D is uncertain. Germline CDR1 reads SNHLY; CDR2 reads FYNNEI. The CDR3 covers 12 residues. The germline V and J ends were trimmed by 6 bases and 2 bases, with 6 bases remaining between them.

This clone appeared once. The V gene is TRBV5-1, the J gene TRBJ2-7, with D tentatively TRBD1 (7 bases). Germline CDR1 reads SGHRS; CDR2 reads YFSETQ. The V end was cut by 2 bases, the J end by 12 bases, with 18 bases between. The CDR3 runs 13 residues. The CDR3 loop reads CASSLGPSGGGYF. For the CDR3, the DNA is TGCGCCAGCAGCTTAGGGCCCTCAGGGGGAGGGTACTTC. The full variable domain, with the rest looked up from reference TRBV5-1 and TRBJ2-7, is KAGVTQTPRYLIKTRGQQVTLSCSPISGHRSVSWYQQTPGQGLQFLFEYFSETQRNKGNFPGRFSGRQFSNSRSEMNVSTLELGDSALYLCASSLGPSGGGYFGPGTRLTVT.

V is TRBV7-2 and J is TRBJ2-1; 14 bases line up with TRBD2. Trimming cost V 6 bases and J 8 bases; bases outside gene matches: 9. Germline V gene lookup returns CDR1 SGHTA and CDR2 FQGNSA. CDR3 length: 16 amino acids. CDR3: CASRGLAGARGYEQFF. The CDR3 bases are TGTGCCAGCAGGGGACTAGCGGGGGCGCGAGGCTATGAGCAGTTCTTC. Together with reference TRBV7-2 and TRBJ2-1, the CDR3 gives the full variable domain: GAGVSQSPSNKVTEKGKDVELRCDPISGHTALYWYRQSLGQGLEFLIYFQGNSAPDKSGLPSDRFSAERTGGSVSTLTIQRTQQEDSAVYLCASRGLAGARGYEQFFGPGTRLTVL.

The V call is TRBV5-1, the J call TRBJ2-7; 8 bases map to TRBD1. Germline V gives CDR1 SGHRS, CDR2 YFSETQ. This CDR3 contains 14 residues. With V trimmed by 0 bases and J by 2 bases, 1 base remained unmatched. For the CDR3, the DNA is TGCGCCAGCAGCTTGGGGACAGGGACCTACGAGCAGTACTTC. This translates into CASSLGTGTYEQYF.

This clone occurred once. This sequence joins TRBV5-6 and TRBJ1-5, with TRBD1 matching over 7 bases. The CDR3 extends over 14 amino acids. The germline V gene has CDR1 SGHDT and CDR2 YYEEEE. Germline trimming cut 4 bases from V and 3 bases from J; bases unmatched to any gene: 4. In DNA form, the CDR3 reads TGTGCCAGCAGCAGGGGGCAGTACAATCAGCCCCAGCATTTT. It translates to CASSRGQYNQPQHF. Full variable domain (missing parts from reference TRBV5-6 and TRBJ1-5): DAGVTQSPTHLIKTRGQQVTLRCSPKSGHDTVSWYQQALGQGPQFIFQYYEEEERQRGNFPDRFSGHQFPNYSSELNVNALLLGDSALYLCASSRGQYNQPQHFGDGTRLSIL.

This clone was observed a few times. The chain employs TRBV19 and TRBJ1-3; D is possibly TRBD1 (6 bases). The CDR3 has 16 amino acids. Germline CDR1 and CDR2: LNHDA and SQIVND (reference sequence). V gave up 4 bases and J gave up 3 bases, with 16 bases separating them. The CDR3 here is CASSTYGQKIGNTIYF. The CDR3 DNA reads as TGTGCCAGTAGTACCTATGGACAGAAGATTGGAAACACCATATATTTT.

A single count supports this clone. V and J are TRBV9 and TRBJ1-5, with a weak D call TRBD1 (6 bases). V was clipped by 0 bases and J by 6 bases, with 10 bases between them. The germline gives CDR1 SGDLS, CDR2 YYNGEE. CDR3 size: 14 residues. CDR3 in amino acids: CASSVDGGAQPQHF. CDR3 nucleotides: TGTGCCAGCAGCGTAGATGGGGGGGCTCAGCCCCAGCATTTT.

The CDR3 region is CASSPRQGRGNTGELFF. The CDR3 bases are TGCGCCAGCAGCCCCAGACAGGGTCGGGGAAACACCGGGGAGCTGTTTTTT. The rearrangement joins TRBV5-1 to TRBJ2-2; TRBD1 aligns across 7 bases. After removal of 4 bases from V and 2 bases from J, the junction contained 11 bases not matched to a gene. The germline gives CDR1 SGHRS, CDR2 YFSETQ. The CDR3 runs to 17 residues.

This clone is a singleton in its sample. The gene calls are TRBV2 and TRBJ2-7; possible D gene TRBD1, 5 bases. This CDR3 contains 13 residues. Looked up from germline, CDR1 is SNHLY and CDR2 is FYNNEI. Trimming took 0 bases from V and 5 from J, leaving 8 bases between them. The CDR3 region is CASSEADRHEQYF. CDR3 nucleotide sequence: TGTGCCAGCAGTGAAGCTGACAGACACGAGCAGTACTTC.

The J gene is TRBJ1-2, the V gene TRBV6-5; D is uncertain. The V and J ends lost 2 bases and 7 bases respectively, with 17 bases between them. The germline V gene has CDR1 MNHEY and CDR2 SVGAGI. The CDR3 sequence is 15 residues long. For the CDR3, the DNA is TGTGCCAGCAGTTACGCCGCCAGGCCCGAGGGTGGCTACACCTTC. This translates into CASSYAARPEGGYTF.

J is TRBJ2-7 and V is TRBV12-5; tentative D call: TRBD2 (5 bases). This CDR3 is 15 amino acids long. Germline V gene sequence: CDR1 LGHNT, CDR2 FRNRAP. V lost 0 bases, J lost 4 bases, and 13 bases lay in between. Here the CDR3 DNA reads TGTGCTAGTGGTTTGGTAGGAGGAGGAGGATACGAGCAGTACTTC. This translates into CASGLVGGGGYEQYF.

V and J are TRBV7-9 and TRBJ2-2, with D tentatively TRBD2 (7 bases). The CDR3 is made up of 16 amino acids. V lost 5 bases to trimming and J lost 4 bases, with 17 bases between them. Per the germline V gene, CDR1 is SEHNR and CDR2 is FQNEAQ (reference sequence). The DNA of the CDR3 is TGTGCCAGCAGCCCTGGGGGGGGGCGCTTCACCGGGGAGCTGTTTTTT. Its translation: CASSPGGGRFTGELFF.

The genes are TRBV9 and TRBJ1-5; possibly TRBD1 for D (5 bases). Germline V gene lookup returns CDR1 SGDLS and CDR2 YYNGEE. Trimming took 0 bases from V and 3 from J, leaving 7 bases between them. The CDR3 spans 14 residues. CDR3 sequence: CASSVEDNNQPQHF. CDR3 coding DNA: TGTGCCAGCAGCGTAGAGGACAACAATCAGCCCCAGCATTTT.

This rearrangement joins TRBV7-3 to TRBJ1-1; possible D gene TRBD1, 5 bases. Germline V gene data show CDR1 as SGHTA and CDR2 as FQGTGA. V lost 2 bases and J 1 base, leaving 11 bases between the germline ends. The CDR3 runs 15 residues. The CDR3 bases are TGTGCCAGCAGCTTACAGGGCGGTACGAACACTGAAGCTTTCTTT. Amino acids: CASSLQGGTNTEAFF. Full variable domain (outside the CDR3, taken from reference TRBV7-3 and TRBJ1-1): GAGVSQTPSNKVTEKGKYVELRCDPISGHTALYWYRQSLGQGPEFLIYFQGTGAADDSGLPNDRFFAVRPEGSVSTLKIQRTERGDSAVYLCASSLQGGTNTEAFFGQGTRLTVV.

V gene TRBV5-1 combines with J gene TRBJ2-1; 7 nucleotides match TRBD1. The junction had 7 bases not matched to a gene; V was cut back by 3 bases and J by 4 bases. Germline CDR1 and CDR2: SGHRS and YFSETQ. There are 15 residues in the CDR3. The DNA of the CDR3 is TGCGCCAGCAGCTCCGGGACAGAGAATTACAATGAGCAGTTCTTC. As protein: CASSSGTENYNEQFF.

The CDR3 is CASSTWDRPEDTEAFF. CDR3 coding DNA: TGTGCCAGTAGTACCTGGGACAGGCCGGAGGACACTGAAGCTTTCTTT. The chain is built from TRBV19 and TRBJ1-1; 8 bases are shared with TRBD1. The V and J ends lost 4 bases and 3 bases, in that order; junction bases with no gene match: 10. CDR3 length equals 16 residues. Per germline, CDR1 LNHDA and CDR2 SQIVND (reference sequence).